This TCR beta chain was sequenced for a study of cytotoxic CD8 clonotypes in ibrutinib-treated CLL. As for the study in general: Response samples came after a median roughly twelve months of treatment, range 6 to 36.

Repertoires were generated with immunoSEQ multiplex PCR, while TCRdb's copy carries only in-frame clones and drops some. Of tens of thousands of clones listed, roughly 83% are singletons. General study points: Researchers report that baseline clonality outpaced age-matched healthy donors and tracked circulating CD8+ T-cell counts. Collection times varied between progressing and sustained-remission patients.

A note on this clone: Its cognate antigen is unknown.

The CDR3 is made up of 15 amino acids. V gave up 5 bases and J gave up 7 bases; unmatched junction bases: 7. The V gene's germline CDR1 is SGHTA and CDR2 FQGTGA. The J gene is TRBJ2-1, the V gene TRBV7-3; TRBD2 matches at 11 bases. The source is a human donor with chronic lymphocytic leukemia. The sequencing used PBMCs, collected after 24 months of ibrutinib treatment. CDR3 DNA: TGTGCCAGCAGCCCCTCTAGCGGGAGGTTTAATGAGCAGTTCTTC. It yields the protein CASSPSSGRFNEQFF.